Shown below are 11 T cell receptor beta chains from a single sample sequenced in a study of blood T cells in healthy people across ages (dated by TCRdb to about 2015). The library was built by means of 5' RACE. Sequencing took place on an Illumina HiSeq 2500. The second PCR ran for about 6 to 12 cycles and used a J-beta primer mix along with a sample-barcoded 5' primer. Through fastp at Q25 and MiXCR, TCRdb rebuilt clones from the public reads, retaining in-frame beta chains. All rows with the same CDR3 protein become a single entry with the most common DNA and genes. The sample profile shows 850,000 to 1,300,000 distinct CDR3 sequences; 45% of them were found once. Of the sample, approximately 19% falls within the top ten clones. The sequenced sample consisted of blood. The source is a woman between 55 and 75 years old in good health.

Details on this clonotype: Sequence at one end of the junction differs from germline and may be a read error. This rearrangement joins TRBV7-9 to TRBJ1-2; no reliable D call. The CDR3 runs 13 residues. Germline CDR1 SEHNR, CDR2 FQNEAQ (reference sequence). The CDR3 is CTSSLADNYGYTF. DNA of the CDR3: TGTACCAGCAGCTTAGCAGATAACTATGGCTACACCTTC.

The CDR3 region has the DNA TGCAGCGTTGATCTGGGACAGGCGAACACTGAAGCTTTCTTT. Its translation is CSVDLGQANTEAFF. The V and J genes are TRBV29-1 and TRBJ1-1; 8 nucleotides line up with TRBD1. This CDR3 comprises 14 residues. The ends lost 3 bases at V and 1 base at J; junction bases unmatched: 4. Germline CDR1 and CDR2: SQVTM and ANQGSEA.

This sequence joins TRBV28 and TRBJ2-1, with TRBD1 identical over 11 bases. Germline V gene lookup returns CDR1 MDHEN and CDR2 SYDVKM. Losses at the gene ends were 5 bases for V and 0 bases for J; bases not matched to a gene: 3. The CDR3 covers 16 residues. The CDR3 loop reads CASSGQGASSYNEQFF. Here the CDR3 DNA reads TGTGCCAGCAGTGGACAGGGGGCGAGCTCCTACAATGAGCAGTTCTTC. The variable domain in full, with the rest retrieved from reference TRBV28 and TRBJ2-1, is DVKVTQSSRYLVKRTGEKVFLECVQDMDHENMFWYRQDPGLGLRLIYFSYDVKMKEKGDIPEGYSVSREKKERFSLILESASTNQTSMYLCASSGQGASSYNEQFFGPGTRLTVL.

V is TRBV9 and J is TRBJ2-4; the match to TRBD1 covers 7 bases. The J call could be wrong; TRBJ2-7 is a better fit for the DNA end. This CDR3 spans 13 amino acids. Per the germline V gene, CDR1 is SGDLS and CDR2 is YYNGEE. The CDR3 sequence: CASSENRGDEQYF. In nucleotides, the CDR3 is TGTGCCAGCAGCGAGAACAGGGGCGACGAGCAGTACTTC.

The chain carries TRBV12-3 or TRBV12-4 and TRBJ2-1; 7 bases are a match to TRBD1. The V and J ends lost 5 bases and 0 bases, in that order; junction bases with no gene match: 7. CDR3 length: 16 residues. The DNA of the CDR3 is TGTGCCAGCAGTAAAATGGACAGGAGCTCCTACAATGAGCAGTTCTTC. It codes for CASSKMDRSSYNEQFF.

CDR3: CASSLGDTATEAFF. The CDR3 DNA follows: TGCGCCAGCAGCTTGGGGGACACAGCCACTGAAGCTTTCTTT. The genes are TRBV5-1 and TRBJ1-1, with D possibly TRBD1 on 6 matching bases. There are 14 residues in the CDR3. Germline values: CDR1 SGHRS, CDR2 YFSETQ. Trimming left V 0 bases short and J 4 bases short, with 10 bases between.

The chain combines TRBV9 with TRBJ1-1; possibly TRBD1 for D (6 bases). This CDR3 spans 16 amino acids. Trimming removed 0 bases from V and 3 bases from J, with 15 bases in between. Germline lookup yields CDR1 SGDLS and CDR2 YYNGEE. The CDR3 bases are TGTGCCAGCAGCGTAGAGGGGGGCAGGATGTACACTGAAGCTTTCTTT. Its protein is CASSVEGGRMYTEAFF.

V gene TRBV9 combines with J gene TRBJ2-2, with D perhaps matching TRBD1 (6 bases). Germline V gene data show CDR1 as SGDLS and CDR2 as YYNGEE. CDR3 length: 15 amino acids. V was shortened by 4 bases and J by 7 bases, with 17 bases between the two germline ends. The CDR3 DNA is TGTGCCAGCAGCCCTGGGGGCAGGGTTTTCGGGGAGCTGTTTTTT. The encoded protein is CASSPGGRVFGELFF.

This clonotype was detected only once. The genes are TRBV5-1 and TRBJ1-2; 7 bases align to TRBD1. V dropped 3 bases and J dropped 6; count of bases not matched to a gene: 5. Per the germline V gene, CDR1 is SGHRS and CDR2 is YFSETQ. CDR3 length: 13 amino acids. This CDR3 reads CASSSGQTNGYTF. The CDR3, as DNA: TGCGCCAGCAGCTCGGGACAGACTAATGGCTACACCTTC.

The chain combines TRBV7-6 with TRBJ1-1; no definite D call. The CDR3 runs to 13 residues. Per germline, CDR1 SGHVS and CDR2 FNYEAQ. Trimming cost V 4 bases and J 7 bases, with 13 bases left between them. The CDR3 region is CASSSRGDGEAFF. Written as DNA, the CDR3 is TGTGCCAGCAGCTCACGTGGCGATGGTGAAGCTTTCTTT.

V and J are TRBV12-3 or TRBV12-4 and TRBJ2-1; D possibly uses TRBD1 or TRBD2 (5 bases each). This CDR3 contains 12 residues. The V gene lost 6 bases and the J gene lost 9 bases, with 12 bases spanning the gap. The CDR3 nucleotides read TGTGCCAGCAGCCCGGGACGCAGTGAGCAGTTCTTC. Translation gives CASSPGRSEQFF.